The 18 T cell receptor beta chains presented below share a single source sample, sequenced in a study of T cell responses to AZD1222 COVID-19 vaccine. Some clones are missing from TCRdb's copy, which holds only in-frame ones; the method was immunoSEQ multiplex PCR. Of 100,000 to 150,000 clones detected, around 86% appear once; the ten largest clones hold around 22%. Sequencing used peripheral blood, obtained on day 0 of AZD1222 vaccination. The receptors shown here come from an adult in good health.

This rearrangement joins TRBV23-1 to TRBJ2-7; the D is unclear. TRBV23-1 is an ORF, and what it does is uncertain. This CDR3 is built from 17 residues. V was pared by 1 base and J by 0 bases, with 16 bases between. CDR3 protein: CASSQCTDKFSSYEQYF. The CDR3 region has the DNA TGCGCCAGCAGTCAATGTACAGACAAATTTAGCTCCTACGAGCAGTACTTC.

V usage is TRBV15 and J usage is TRBJ2-1; 14 bases are shared with TRBD2. The CDR3 extends over 17 amino acids. V was clipped by 3 bases and J by 4 bases; unmatched bases: 5. Germline CDR1 and CDR2: LNHNV and YYDKDF (reference sequence). The CDR3 DNA follows: TGTGCCACCAGCAGGACTAGCGGGGGGGCAGGATACAATGAGCAGTTCTTC. Its protein product is CATSRTSGGAGYNEQFF.

V and J are TRBV4-1 and TRBJ1-4; 8 nucleotides align to TRBD1. The CDR3 has 16 residues. Germline loops: CDR1 MGHRA, CDR2 YSYEKL. V shed 2 bases and J 1 base; nucleotides not matched to a gene: 3. The CDR3 region has the DNA TGCGCCAGCAGCCAACGACAGGGGCTAACTAATGAAAAACTGTTTTTT. Residues: CASSQRQGLTNEKLFF.

CDR3: CAWSWGRQPRKDFF. CDR3 coding DNA: TGTGCCTGGAGCTGGGGCCGACAGCCCAGGAAGGATTTCTTT. This sequence joins TRBV30 and TRBJ1-1, with D tentatively TRBD1 (5 bases). V was clipped by 3 bases and J by 13 bases, with 24 bases between them. This CDR3 comprises 14 residues. CDR1 and CDR2 (germline): GTSNPN, SVGIG (reference sequence).

This clone has only a few counts. The genes are TRBV5-3 and TRBJ2-3, with 7 bases that match TRBD2. TRBV5-3 is treated as an ORF (open reading frame) with a function not yet certain. The CDR3 sequence is 17 residues long. With V trimmed by 3 bases and J by 3 bases, 13 bases remained unmatched. This CDR3 is CARSSGWERGRTDTQYF. CDR3 sequence (DNA): TGTGCCAGAAGCTCGGGATGGGAGCGGGGTAGGACAGATACGCAGTATTTT.

In DNA, the CDR3 is TGTGCTAGTGGTCTCGACATTACGAGGCAGTACTTC. Residues: CASGLDITRQYF. This rearrangement joins TRBV12-5 to TRBJ2-7; D is unresolved. The length of the CDR3 is 12 residues. The germline V gene has CDR1 LGHNT and CDR2 FRNRAP. V lost 5 bases to trimming and J lost 9 bases, with 14 bases between them. Full variable domain (outside the CDR3, taken from reference TRBV12-5 and TRBJ2-7): DARVTQTPRHKVTEMGQEVTMRCQPILGHNTVFWYRQTMMQGLELLAYFRNRAPLDDSGMPKDRFSAEMPDATLATLKIQPSEPRDSAVYFCASGLDITRQYFGPGTRLTVT.

The rearrangement links TRBV14 to TRBJ2-7, with D unresolved. Germline V gene sequence: CDR1 SGHDN, CDR2 FVKESK. The CDR3 sequence is 13 residues long. The V gene lost 1 base and the J gene lost 2 bases, with 6 bases spanning the gap. Written as DNA, the CDR3 is TGTGCCAGCAGCCAAGGCGGCACCTACGAGCAGTACTTC. This codes for CASSQGGTYEQYF.

The V call is TRBV10-1, the J call TRBJ2-7; D possibly uses TRBD1 or TRBD2 (6 bases each). Trimming shortened V by 9 bases and J by 6 bases, and 27 bases separated the two germline ends. The CDR3 spans 16 residues. Per the germline V gene, CDR1 is WNHNN and CDR2 is SYGVQD (reference sequence). The CDR3 sequence is CARGRRGAEIRGEQYF. In DNA, the CDR3 is TGCGCCAGGGGGAGGAGGGGGGCGGAGATTAGGGGCGAGCAGTACTTC.

The V gene is TRBV15, the J gene TRBJ1-5, with D hard to call. Germline values: CDR1 LNHNV, CDR2 YYDKDF (reference sequence). This CDR3 is 13 amino acids long. Deletions cut 0 bases from V and 5 bases from J, with 5 bases between. DNA for the CDR3: TGTGCCACCAGCAGAGACGTGGATCAGCCCCAGCATTTT. Encoded protein: CATSRDVDQPQHF.

The chain carries TRBV5-6 and TRBJ2-2; D gene unclear. V gave up 0 bases and J gave up 0 bases, with 3 bases separating them. The V gene's germline CDR1 is SGHDT and CDR2 YYEEEE. This CDR3 comprises 14 residues. The CDR3 DNA follows: TGTGCCAGCAGCTTGGATCCGAACACCGGGGAGCTGTTTTTT. It codes for CASSLDPNTGELFF.

This clone came up once. This chain uses TRBV3-1 (or the pseudogene TRBV3-2) with TRBJ2-2, with TRBD1 identical over 7 bases. CDR1 is LGHDT, CDR2 YNNKEL, per germline (reference sequence). V lost 2 bases and J lost 5; bases outside the gene matches: 11. The CDR3 totals 17 residues. The CDR3 region is CASSQLYRGKGTGELFF. CDR3 bases: TGTGCCAGCAGCCAACTCTACAGGGGAAAGGGTACCGGGGAGCTGTTTTTT.

The chain has TRBV7-2 and TRBJ2-7; D gene unclear. The length of the CDR3 is 14 residues. Per germline, CDR1 SGHTA and CDR2 FQGNSA. Between the trimmed V and J ends, which lost 1 base and 0 bases, there was a span of 7 bases. This CDR3 reads CASSLGLTSYEQYF. The CDR3 DNA sequence: TGTGCCAGCAGCTTAGGGCTCACCTCCTACGAGCAGTACTTC.

The chain recombines TRBV6-4 with TRBJ1-1, with D possibly TRBD1 on 6 matching bases. This CDR3 is built from 14 residues. The germline V gene has CDR1 MRHNA and CDR2 SNTAGT. V was pared by 4 bases and J by 4 bases, with 13 bases between. The CDR3, as DNA: TGTGCCAGCAGTGGTGGGGGGGGCCCCACTGAAGCTTTCTTT. Translating it yields CASSGGGGPTEAFF.

The table lists this clone with a count of one. The chain is built from TRBV30 and TRBJ2-7; no clear D. This CDR3 comprises 12 residues. Germline CDR1 reads GTSNPN; CDR2 reads SVGIG (reference sequence). Trimming took off 2 bases at V and 6 bases at J, with 11 bases between the two ends. CDR3 DNA sequence: TGTGCCTGGAGTTCCTGGGTGGGCGAGCAGTACTTC. Its protein product is CAWSSWVGEQYF.

The CDR3 loop reads CASSAGTPFMNTEAFF. As DNA, the CDR3 is TGTGCCAGCAGCGCCGGGACACCGTTCATGAACACTGAAGCTTTCTTT. J is TRBJ1-1 and V is TRBV5-6; possible D gene TRBD1, 6 bases. CDR1 and CDR2 from the germline V gene are SGHDT and YYEEEE. The CDR3 has 16 residues. V was pared by 4 bases and J by 0 bases, with 16 bases between.

CDR3 residues: CASSQVKGVIFNQPQHF. CDR3 in DNA: TGTGCCAGCAGCCAAGTCAAGGGGGTGATTTTCAATCAGCCCCAGCATTTT. This chain connects TRBV3-1 (or the pseudogene TRBV3-2) to TRBJ1-5, with D perhaps TRBD1 (6 bases). The length of the CDR3 is 17 residues. V lost 1 base to trimming and J lost 3 bases, with 16 bases between them. Germline lookup yields CDR1 LGHDT and CDR2 YNNKEL (reference sequence).

The rearrangement joins TRBV7-3 to TRBJ2-1; the D gene is possibly TRBD1 (5 bases). The CDR3 is 16 residues long. With 5 bases removed from V and 5 bases from J, the gap between germline ends came to 19 bases. CDR1 and CDR2 (germline): SGHTA, FQGTGA. In DNA form, the CDR3 reads TGTGCCAGCAGCGCCGACCCAGGGTTTGGCAACAATGAGCAGTTCTTC. Translation gives CASSADPGFGNNEQFF.

This clone has just a few counts. The chain employs TRBV10-2 and TRBJ2-2; no clear D gene. Looked up from germline, CDR1 is WSHSY and CDR2 is SAAADI. The CDR3 length is 12 residues. V was pared by 6 bases and J by 6 bases, with 8 bases between. In nucleotides, the CDR3 is TGCGCCAGCAGGTTGAGCGCCGGGGAGCTGTTTTTT. Translated: CASRLSAGELFF.